The clone carrying this T cell receptor (beta chain) was recorded many times. Its target is not known. These data originate in a study of early T cells in non-severe SARS-CoV-2 infection. Looking at the study overall: Sequencing was performed on bulk RNA from unsorted whole blood, leaving chains unpaired. Study-wide results and limits: Matching results from VDJdb favored anti-spike CD8 responses, leaving private and CD4 specificities undetected.

Unique molecular identifiers were added to individual cDNA molecules. TCRdb re-called the 5' RACE reads with MiXCR, one entry per CDR3 protein. The table lists tens of thousands of distinct CDR3 sequences, about 9.1% of them singletons, with under 5.5% in the top ten. The CDR3 runs 15 residues. Per the germline V gene, CDR1 is SGDLS and CDR2 is YYNGEE. V was clipped by 0 bases and J by 1 base, with 9 bases between them. The chain has TRBV9 and TRBJ2-3; D call uncertain. The source of this sequence is an adult who was a healthcare worker with PCR-confirmed SARS-CoV-2 infection or an uninfected control (not recorded which). Sequences were obtained from whole blood. CDR3 sequence reads: CASSVGSPRTDTQYF. CDR3 in DNA: TGTGCCAGCAGCGTAGGGTCCCCACGCACAGATACGCAGTATTTT.